Presented here are 26 T cell receptor beta chains from one specimen sequenced in a study of T cell responses to AZD1222 COVID-19 vaccine. Clones were sequenced by immunoSEQ multiplex PCR, and TCRdb holds only the in-frame ones, with some missing. The repertoire has approximately 150,000 clones, roughly 92% of them found once; the top ten carry around 1.3%. This sample comprised peripheral blood, obtained on day 0 of AZD1222 vaccination. Receptors originate from an adult in good health.

The chain combines TRBV6-2 or TRBV6-3 with TRBJ2-2; D gene uncertain. The CDR3 totals 15 residues. The germline V gene encodes CDR1 MNHEY and CDR2 SVGEGT. V shed 0 bases and J shed 1 base, with 6 bases lying between them. CDR3 nucleotide sequence: TGTGCCAGCAGTTACTCTGTTGGGAACACCGGGGAGCTGTTTTTT. This gives the protein CASSYSVGNTGELFF.

This chain uses TRBV28 with TRBJ2-7, with D possibly being TRBD2 (5 bases). Germline V gene sequence: CDR1 MDHEN, CDR2 SYDVKM. The CDR3 has 12 residues. V gave up 7 bases and J gave up 7 bases, with 14 bases separating them. The DNA for the CDR3 is TGTGCCAGCACCCAAGGGAGAGAGGAGCAGTACTTC. Translated: CASTQGREEQYF.

CDR3 residues: CASSLEGQGVNTEAFF. In DNA, the CDR3 is TGTGCCAGCAGCTTAGAAGGACAGGGGGTGAACACTGAAGCTTTCTTT. This chain joins TRBV11-1 and TRBJ1-1, with 10 bases that match TRBD1. Trimming took 1 base from V and 0 from J; bases not matched to a gene: 2. The CDR3 runs to 16 residues. CDR1 SGHAT and CDR2 FQDESV come from the germline V gene (reference sequence).

The chain has TRBV5-1 and TRBJ2-2; D uncertain. Between the trimmed V and J ends, which lost 0 bases and 6 bases, there was a span of 12 bases. This CDR3 contains 15 residues. The germline CDR1 and CDR2 sequences are SGHRS and YFSETQ. CDR3 DNA sequence: TGCGCCAGCAGCTTGGCCACGGACCGGTCCGGGGAGCTGTTTTTT. It yields the protein CASSLATDRSGELFF.

The chain uses TRBV7-9 and TRBJ2-7, with a tentative D call TRBD2 (5 bases). This CDR3 region has 14 residues. The V gene lost 1 base and the J gene lost 3 bases, with 10 bases spanning the gap. CDR1 and CDR2 from the germline V gene are SEHNR and FQNEAQ (reference sequence). The CDR3 is CASSLERDLYEQYF. The DNA of the CDR3 is TGTGCCAGCAGCTTAGAACGGGATCTCTACGAGCAGTACTTC.

The rearrangement joins TRBV5-1 to TRBJ2-1; D is perhaps TRBD2 (6 bases). The CDR3 sequence is 17 residues long. V gave up 6 bases and J gave up 6 bases, with 25 bases separating them. Per the germline V gene, CDR1 is SGHRS and CDR2 is YFSETQ. The CDR3 spells CASTPGGASPGPNEQFF. The DNA of the CDR3 is TGCGCCAGCACCCCAGGAGGGGCTAGCCCGGGTCCCAATGAGCAGTTCTTC. Based on the CDR3 plus reference TRBV5-1 and TRBJ2-1, the full variable domain is KAGVTQTPRYLIKTRGQQVTLSCSPISGHRSVSWYQQTPGQGLQFLFEYFSETQRNKGNFPGRFSGRQFSNSRSEMNVSTLELGDSALYLCASTPGGASPGPNEQFFGPGTRLTVL.

The rearrangement links TRBV29-1 to TRBJ1-4, with 9 bases aligning to TRBD1. Germline loops: CDR1 SQVTM, CDR2 ANQGSEA. This CDR3 spans 14 amino acids. V shed 3 bases, J shed 3 bases, and the junction held 2 bases outside the gene matches. Here the CDR3 reads CSVEDRGSNEKLFF. CDR3 in DNA: TGCAGCGTTGAGGACAGGGGTTCTAATGAAAAACTGTTTTTT.

This chain joins TRBV30 and TRBJ1-2; 8 positions match TRBD1. The V segment lost 5 bases and the J segment 3 bases; nucleotides outside the gene matches: 5. The V gene's germline CDR1 is GTSNPN and CDR2 SVGIG (reference sequence). CDR3 length equals 13 residues. DNA for the CDR3: TGTGCCTGGGTCATCAGGGGGCACTATGGCTACACCTTC. This gives the protein CAWVIRGHYGYTF.

In this sample, this clone turned up once. This chain connects TRBV5-1 to TRBJ1-6; the D is unclear. With 3 bases removed from V and 5 bases from J, the gap between germline ends came to 6 bases. The CDR3 spans 13 residues. Germline loops: CDR1 SGHRS, CDR2 YFSETQ. The CDR3 sequence: CASSSGNNSPLHF. The CDR3 DNA follows: TGCGCCAGCAGCTCAGGCAATAATTCACCCCTCCACTTT.

The chain combines TRBV7-9 with TRBJ1-4, with 7 bases aligning to TRBD1. CDR3 length equals 15 residues. Germline assignment: CDR1 SEHNR and CDR2 FQNEAQ (reference sequence). The ends lost 4 bases at V and 0 bases at J; junction bases unmatched: 2. The CDR3: CASSSDRATNEKLFF. CDR3 bases: TGTGCCAGCAGCTCAGACAGGGCAACTAATGAAAAACTGTTTTTT.

The chain uses TRBV3-1 (or the pseudogene TRBV3-2) and TRBJ2-7, with TRBD1 identical over 10 bases. After removal of 7 bases from V and 7 bases from J, the junction contained 7 bases not matched to a gene. The CDR3 contains 13 residues. Germline V gives CDR1 LGHDT, CDR2 YNNKEL (reference sequence). The CDR3 loop is CASNRQGASEQYF. DNA for the CDR3: TGTGCCAGCAACCGACAGGGGGCGTCGGAGCAGTACTTC.

The chain carries TRBV15 and TRBJ2-2, with TRBD2 as a possible D gene (7 bases). CDR1 LNHNV and CDR2 YYDKDF come from the germline V gene (reference sequence). The CDR3 consists of 15 residues. Deletions cut 3 bases from V and 8 bases from J, with 16 bases between. This chain's CDR3 is CATSRDRGAWGELFF. CDR3 sequence (DNA): TGTGCCACCAGCAGGGACCGGGGGGCTTGGGGGGAGCTGTTTTTT.

Details on this clone: This sample includes further DNA sequences coding for the same CDR3. The V and J genes are TRBV20-1 and TRBJ2-3, with D uncertain. V lost 6 bases and J 5 bases, leaving 6 bases between the germline ends. Germline V CDR1 and CDR2: DFQATT, SNEGSKA (reference sequence). The CDR3 consists of 10 residues. The CDR3, as DNA: TGCAGTGCCCGTAGAGATACGCAGTATTTT. Protein sequence: CSARRDTQYF.

The CDR3 sequence: CASSGHNTDTQYF. CDR3 DNA sequence: TGTGCCAGCAGCGGACACAACACAGATACGCAGTATTTT. The chain joins TRBV13 to TRBJ2-3, with D maybe TRBD1 (5 bases). The ends were cut back, 5 bases at V and 2 bases at J, with 8 bases in the middle. This CDR3 has 13 amino acids. CDR1 and CDR2 from the germline V gene are PRHDT and FYEKMQ (reference sequence).

V gene TRBV3-1 (or the pseudogene TRBV3-2) combines with J gene TRBJ1-4; 9 bases map to TRBD1. Germline CDR1 LGHDT, CDR2 YNNKEL (reference sequence). The V segment lost 3 bases and the J segment 6 bases; nucleotides outside the gene matches: 2. This CDR3 comprises 14 residues. The CDR3 protein is CASSQWTGDEKLFF. The CDR3 DNA follows: TGTGCCAGCAGCCAGTGGACAGGGGATGAAAAACTGTTTTTT.

This chain joins TRBV11-3 and TRBJ2-3; TRBD2 aligns across 12 bases. CDR1 and CDR2 from the germline V gene are SGHNT and YENEEA. Unmatched junction bases numbered 15, after V lost 5 bases and J lost 9 bases. The CDR3 loop spans 17 amino acids. This CDR3 reads CASSPRMTSGGSETQYF. In DNA form, the CDR3 reads TGTGCCAGCAGCCCGCGGATGACTAGCGGGGGATCCGAGACGCAGTATTTT.

This chain joins TRBV7-6 and TRBJ1-2; TRBD1 matches 8 bases. There are 18 residues in the CDR3. V dropped 5 bases and J dropped 1; count of bases not matched to a gene: 15. The germline V gene encodes CDR1 SGHVS and CDR2 FNYEAQ. Here the CDR3 reads CASSQIGRQGASNYGYTF. The CDR3, as DNA: TGTGCCAGCAGCCAAATAGGGCGGCAGGGGGCTAGTAACTATGGCTACACCTTC.

The rearrangement links TRBV2 to TRBJ1-4; D gene ambiguous. V gave up 6 bases and J gave up 6 bases, with 8 bases separating them. CDR1 and CDR2 (germline): SNHLY, FYNNEI. This CDR3 has 12 residues. The CDR3 loop is CASRSRHEKLFF. The CDR3, as DNA: TGTGCCAGCAGGAGTAGGCATGAAAAACTGTTTTTT.

The CDR3 sequence: CASTARGTLDYGYTF. CDR3 DNA sequence: TGTGCCAGCACCGCCCGGGGGACCTTGGACTATGGCTACACCTTC. The rearrangement uses TRBV6-5 and TRBJ1-2, with a weak D call TRBD1 (5 bases). The CDR3 has 15 amino acids. Trimming stripped 7 bases from V and 3 bases from J, with 18 bases between. Germline assignment: CDR1 MNHEY and CDR2 SVGAGI.

This chain uses TRBV5-5 with TRBJ1-4; 8 nucleotides align to TRBD1. The CDR3 consists of 16 residues. CDR1 and CDR2 from the germline V gene are SGHKS and YYEKEE (reference sequence). V lost 4 bases, J lost 8 bases, and 13 bases stayed unmatched. As DNA, the CDR3 is TGTGCCAGCAGCGCCACAAGACAGGGGTTAAGGGAAAAACTGTTTTTT. This encodes CASSATRQGLREKLFF. Using reference TRBV5-5 and TRBJ1-4 for the parts outside the CDR3, the full variable domain is DAGVTQSPTHLIKTRGQQVTLRCSPISGHKSVSWYQQVLGQGPQFIFQYYEKEERGRGNFPDRFSARQFPNYSSELNVNALLLGDSALYLCASSATRQGLREKLFFGSGTQLSVL.

This chain uses TRBV7-8 with TRBJ2-2; 9 positions agree with TRBD2. The trim removed 8 bases at V and 7 bases at J, leaving 14 bases unmatched. Germline values: CDR1 SGHVS, CDR2 FQNEAQ. The length of the CDR3 is 16 residues. The CDR3 nucleotides read TGTGCCAGCGCCCGCGACGGCGGGGGGGCGAACGGGGAGCTGTTTTTT. Protein sequence: CASARDGGGANGELFF.

In this sample, this clone turned up once. This chain joins TRBV14 and TRBJ2-7; 9 bases match TRBD2. V gave up 2 bases and J gave up 8 bases; unmatched junction bases: 4. Per the germline V gene, CDR1 is SGHDN and CDR2 is FVKESK. CDR3 length: 13 residues. CDR3 residues: CASSQSGRTKQYF. In DNA, the CDR3 is TGTGCCAGCAGCCAAAGCGGGAGGACGAAGCAGTACTTC. Supplemented by reference TRBV14 and TRBJ2-7, the full variable domain reads EAGVTQFPSHSVIEKGQTVTLRCDPISGHDNLYWYRRVMGKEIKFLLHFVKESKQDESGMPNNRFLAERTGGTYSTLKVQPAELEDSGVYFCASSQSGRTKQYFGPGTRLTVT.

This chain links TRBV6-6 with TRBJ2-1; 12 nucleotides agree with TRBD2. Looked up from germline, CDR1 is MNHNY and CDR2 is SVGAGI (reference sequence). The CDR3 spans 14 residues. V lost 8 bases and J lost 9; bases outside the gene matches: 8. CDR3: CASGPSGGAAEQFF. CDR3 sequence (DNA): TGTGCCAGCGGACCTAGCGGGGGGGCCGCTGAGCAGTTCTTC.

CDR3 DNA sequence: TGTGCCAGCAGCTTATGGGCCAGGGGAAGCTCTGGAAACACCATATATTTT. It specifies CASSLWARGSSGNTIYF. This chain connects TRBV7-2 to TRBJ1-3; weak D call: TRBD1 (6 bases). Germline V gene sequence: CDR1 SGHTA, CDR2 FQGNSA. V lost 2 bases and J 0 bases, leaving 14 bases between the germline ends. The CDR3 runs 17 residues.

This chain connects TRBV11-2 to TRBJ2-3, with a possible D match to TRBD2 (5 bases). The CDR3 totals 16 residues. Trimming removed 4 bases from V and 3 bases from J, with 17 bases in between. The germline gives CDR1 SGHAT, CDR2 FQNNGV. In nucleotides, the CDR3 is TGTGCCAGCAGCTCCCCAGAGCGAGGAGGAACAGATACGCAGTATTTT. Encoded protein: CASSSPERGGTDTQYF.

V usage is TRBV2 and J usage is TRBJ2-5; 11 nucleotides agree with TRBD1. Germline CDR1 and CDR2: SNHLY and FYNNEI. There are 17 residues in the CDR3. The ends lost 7 bases at V and 4 bases at J; junction bases unmatched: 14. In DNA form, the CDR3 reads TGTGCCAGCATCGACGGGACAGGGGGAGTCTCCGTAGAGACCCAGTACTTC. Protein: CASIDGTGGVSVETQYF. The variable domain in full, with the rest retrieved from reference TRBV2 and TRBJ2-5, is EPEVTQTPSHQVTQMGQEVILRCVPISNHLYFYWYRQILGQKVEFLVSFYNNEISEKSEIFDDQFSVERPDGSNFTLKIRSTKLEDSAMYFCASIDGTGGVSVETQYFGPGTRLLVL.